The 4 T cell receptor beta chains below all came from one sample that was sequenced in a study of blood T cell repertoires in COVID-19. Assay used: immunoSEQ multiplex PCR; TCRdb lists only in-frame clones, some missing. The sample carries 120,000 to 150,000 clones, around nine tenths recorded once. Sequencing was performed on peripheral blood. These receptors were obtained from a man aged 55 to 70 with active or convalescent COVID-19.

The rearrangement joins TRBV19 to TRBJ1-6, with TRBD1 identical over 7 bases. The V and J ends lost 3 bases and 7 bases, in that order; junction bases with no gene match: 6. This CDR3 comprises 15 residues. Germline CDR1 is LNHDA and CDR2 is SQIVND (reference sequence). The CDR3 DNA is TGTGCCAGTAGTATCGGACAGGACGTCAATTCACCCCTCCACTTT. Its protein is CASSIGQDVNSPLHF.

The chain uses TRBV28 and TRBJ1-5; TRBD1 agrees at 7 bases. Per the germline V gene, CDR1 is MDHEN and CDR2 is SYDVKM. After removal of 5 bases from V and 7 bases from J, the junction contained 8 bases not matched to a gene. The CDR3 length is 14 residues. CDR3 in DNA: TGTGCCAGCAGTCCGAACAGGGGAGTACAGCCCCAGCATTTT. Translating it yields CASSPNRGVQPQHF.

The chain is built from TRBV24-1 and TRBJ2-1; 9 bases agree with TRBD2. This CDR3 contains 16 residues. The trim removed 7 bases at V and 2 bases at J, leaving 8 bases unmatched. Germline CDR1 reads KGHDR; CDR2 reads SFDVKD. The CDR3 loop reads CATSKTSGVTYNEQFF. The CDR3 DNA is TGTGCCACCAGCAAGACTAGCGGAGTGACCTACAATGAGCAGTTCTTC.

The rearrangement links TRBV3-1 (or the pseudogene TRBV3-2) to TRBJ2-5, with a possible D match to TRBD1 (6 bases). The CDR3 has 19 amino acids. Per germline, CDR1 LGHDT and CDR2 YNNKEL (reference sequence). The V gene lost 1 base and the J gene lost 3 bases, with 24 bases spanning the gap. The CDR3 here is CASSQGGYRETKSKETQYF. In nucleotides, the CDR3 is TGTGCCAGCAGCCAAGGGGGATACAGGGAGACTAAGTCTAAAGAGACCCAGTACTTC.